These 4 T cell receptor beta chains originate from one sample sequenced in a study of early T cells in non-severe SARS-CoV-2 infection. TCRdb processed the 5' RACE reads anew with MiXCR; each CDR3 protein has one entry. The sample records 60,000 or so distinct CDR3 sequences, about 15% being singletons. The material sequenced was whole blood, taken at baseline. These receptors came from an adult who was a healthcare worker with PCR-confirmed SARS-CoV-2 infection or an uninfected control (not recorded which).

This clonotype appeared many times. The V call is TRBV20-1, the J call TRBJ2-7; tentative D call: TRBD1 (5 bases). The V gene lost 5 bases and the J gene lost 2 bases, with 13 bases spanning the gap. CDR1 is DFQATT and CDR2 is SNEGSKA in the germline V gene (reference sequence). The length of the CDR3 is 13 residues. The DNA of the CDR3 is TGCAGTGCTCTAAAGGGGAACACCTACGAGCAGTACTTC. Protein product: CSALKGNTYEQYF.

This clonotype has just a few counts. This chain links TRBV29-1 with TRBJ2-1, with D unresolved. Trimming removed 7 bases at V and 3 bases at J, with 13 bases between. The CDR3 is made up of 13 amino acids. Per germline, CDR1 SQVTM and CDR2 ANQGSEA. CDR3: CSAEVTDYNEQFF. CDR3 DNA: TGCAGCGCCGAGGTAACGGACTACAATGAGCAGTTCTTC.

There are many counts of this clonotype. The chain recombines TRBV20-1 with TRBJ2-5; the match to TRBD2 covers 14 bases. The CDR3 contains 17 residues. The V gene end was trimmed by 1 base and the J gene end by 4 bases; junction bases not matched to a gene: 8. CDR1 and CDR2 from the germline V gene are DFQATT and SNEGSKA (reference sequence). The CDR3 DNA follows: TGCAGTGCTAGAGTCCCGGGACTAGCGGGAGTCCGAGAGACCCAGTACTTC. Its translation is CSARVPGLAGVRETQYF.

This clonotype was seen at least ten times. The chain carries TRBV6-1 and TRBJ2-3; possibly TRBD1 for D (6 bases). The ends were cut back, 7 bases at V and 0 bases at J, with 11 bases in the middle. Germline lookup yields CDR1 MNHNS and CDR2 SASEGT. This CDR3 spans 14 amino acids. The CDR3 region has the DNA TGTGCCAGCACAATCAGGGGAAGCACAGATACGCAGTATTTT. Translating gives CASTIRGSTDTQYF.